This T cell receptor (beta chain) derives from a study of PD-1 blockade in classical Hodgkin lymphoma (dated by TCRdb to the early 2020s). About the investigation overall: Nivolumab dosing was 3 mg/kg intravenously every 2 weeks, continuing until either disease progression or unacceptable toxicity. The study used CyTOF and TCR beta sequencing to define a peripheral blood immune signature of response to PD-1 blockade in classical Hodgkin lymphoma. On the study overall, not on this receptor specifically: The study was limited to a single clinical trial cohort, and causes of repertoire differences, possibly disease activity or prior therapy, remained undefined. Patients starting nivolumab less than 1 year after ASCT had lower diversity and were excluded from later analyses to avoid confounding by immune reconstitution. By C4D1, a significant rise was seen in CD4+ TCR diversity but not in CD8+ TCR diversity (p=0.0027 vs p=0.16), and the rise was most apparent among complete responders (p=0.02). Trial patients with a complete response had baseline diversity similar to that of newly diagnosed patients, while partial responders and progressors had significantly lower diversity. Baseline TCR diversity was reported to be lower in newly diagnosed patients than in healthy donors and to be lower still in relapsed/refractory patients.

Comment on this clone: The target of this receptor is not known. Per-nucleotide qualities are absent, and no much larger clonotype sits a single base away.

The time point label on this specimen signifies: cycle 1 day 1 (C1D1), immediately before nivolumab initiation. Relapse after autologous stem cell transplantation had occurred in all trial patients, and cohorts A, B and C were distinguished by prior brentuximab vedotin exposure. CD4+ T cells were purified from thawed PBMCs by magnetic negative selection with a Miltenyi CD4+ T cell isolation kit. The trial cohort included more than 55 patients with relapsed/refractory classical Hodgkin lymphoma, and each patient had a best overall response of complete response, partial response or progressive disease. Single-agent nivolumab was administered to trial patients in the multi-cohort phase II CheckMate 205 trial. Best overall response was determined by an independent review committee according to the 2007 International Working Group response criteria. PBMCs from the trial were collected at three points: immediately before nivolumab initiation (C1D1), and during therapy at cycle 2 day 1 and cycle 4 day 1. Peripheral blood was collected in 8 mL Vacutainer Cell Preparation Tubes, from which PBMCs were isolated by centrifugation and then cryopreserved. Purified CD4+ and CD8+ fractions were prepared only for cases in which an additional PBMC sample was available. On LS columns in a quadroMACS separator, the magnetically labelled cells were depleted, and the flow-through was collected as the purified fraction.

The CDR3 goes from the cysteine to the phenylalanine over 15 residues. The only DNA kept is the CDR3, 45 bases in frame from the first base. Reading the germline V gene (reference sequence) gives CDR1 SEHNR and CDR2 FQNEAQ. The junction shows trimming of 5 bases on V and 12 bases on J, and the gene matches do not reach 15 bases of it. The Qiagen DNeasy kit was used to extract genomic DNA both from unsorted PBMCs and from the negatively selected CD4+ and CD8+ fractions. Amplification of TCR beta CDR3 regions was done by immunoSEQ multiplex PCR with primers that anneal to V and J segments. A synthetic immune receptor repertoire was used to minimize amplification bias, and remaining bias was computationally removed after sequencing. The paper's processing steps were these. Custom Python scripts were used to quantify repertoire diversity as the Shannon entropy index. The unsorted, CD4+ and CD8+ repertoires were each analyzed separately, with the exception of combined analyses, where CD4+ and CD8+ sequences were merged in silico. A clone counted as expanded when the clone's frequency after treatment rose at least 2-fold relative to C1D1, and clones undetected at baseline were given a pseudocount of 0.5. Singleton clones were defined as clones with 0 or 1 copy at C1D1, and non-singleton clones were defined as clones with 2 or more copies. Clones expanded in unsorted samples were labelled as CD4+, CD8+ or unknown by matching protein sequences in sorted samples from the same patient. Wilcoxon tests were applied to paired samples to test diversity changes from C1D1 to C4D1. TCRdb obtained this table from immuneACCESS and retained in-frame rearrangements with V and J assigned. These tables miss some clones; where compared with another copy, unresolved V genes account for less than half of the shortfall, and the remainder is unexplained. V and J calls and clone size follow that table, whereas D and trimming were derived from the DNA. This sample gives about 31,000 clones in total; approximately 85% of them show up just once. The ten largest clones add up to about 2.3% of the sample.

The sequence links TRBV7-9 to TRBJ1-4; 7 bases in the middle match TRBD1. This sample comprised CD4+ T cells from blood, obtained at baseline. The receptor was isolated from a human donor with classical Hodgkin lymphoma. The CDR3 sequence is CASSPRDSPMGELFF. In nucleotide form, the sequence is TGTGCCAGCAGCCCAAGGGACAGCCCTATGGGAGAACTGTTTTTT.